Each of the 29 T cell receptor beta chains below was sequenced from the same sample in a study of graft-versus-host responses after intestinal transplantation. TCRdb's copy holds only in-frame clones and misses some; the assay was immunoSEQ multiplex PCR. The sample shows about 85,000 clones, around 86% of them seen only once. No antigens are known for them. This specimen consisted of unstimulated CD8+ T cells sorted from spleen or lymph node cells, obtained before intestinal transplant. All receptors derive from a human donor who received an intestinal transplant.

The chain uses TRBV25-1 and TRBJ1-1; 7 bases align to TRBD1. Germline lookup yields CDR1 MGHDK and CDR2 SYGVNS. The CDR3 has 13 residues. Trimming removed 9 bases from V and 7 bases from J; junction bases left unmatched: 11. The CDR3 spells CASRRDSGSEAFF. Here the CDR3 DNA reads TGTGCCAGTAGGCGGGACAGCGGGAGTGAAGCTTTCTTT.

This rearrangement joins TRBV5-1 to TRBJ1-2; D remains ambiguous. Germline CDR1 SGHRS, CDR2 YFSETQ. The CDR3 covers 14 residues. V was trimmed by 1 base and J by 8 bases, leaving 15 bases between them. The CDR3 nucleotides read TGCGCCAGCAGCTTGTCGCCGACGGGAAACGGCTACACCTTC. Translating it yields CASSLSPTGNGYTF.

This sequence joins TRBV28 and TRBJ2-7, with 7 bases lining up with TRBD1. V lost 6 bases, J lost 3 bases, and 8 bases stayed unmatched. Germline values: CDR1 MDHEN, CDR2 SYDVKM. This CDR3 region has 14 residues. This chain's CDR3 is CASRRQGTSYEQYF. CDR3 nucleotides: TGTGCCAGCAGACGACAGGGAACCAGCTACGAGCAGTACTTC.

V usage is TRBV19 and J usage is TRBJ2-4; a weak D match, TRBD1 (5 bases). Trimming took off 5 bases at V and 6 bases at J, with 17 bases between the two ends. Germline V gives CDR1 LNHDA, CDR2 SQIVND (reference sequence). The CDR3 totals 15 residues. CDR3: CASSPWTTTGNIQYF. DNA for the CDR3: TGTGCCAGTAGTCCCTGGACAACCACGGGAAACATTCAGTACTTC.

The chain links TRBV5-4 to TRBJ2-5; D call uncertain. Trimming cost V 0 bases and J 7 bases, with 10 bases left between them. The CDR3 contains 13 residues. The germline CDR1 and CDR2 sequences are SGHNT and YYREEE (reference sequence). CDR3 in DNA: TGTGCCAGCAGCTTGGGGGGTGTGGGGACCCAGTACTTC. Protein: CASSLGGVGTQYF.

The chain couples TRBV28 to TRBJ1-4; 7 bases are a match to TRBD1. V shed 1 base and J 4 bases; nucleotides not matched to a gene: 9. Germline loops: CDR1 MDHEN, CDR2 SYDVKM. The CDR3 totals 17 residues. The CDR3 spells CASSLFKYRGFNEKLFF. CDR3 coding DNA: TGTGCCAGCAGTTTATTCAAATACAGGGGTTTTAATGAAAAACTGTTTTTT. Together with reference TRBV28 and TRBJ1-4, the CDR3 gives the full variable domain: DVKVTQSSRYLVKRTGEKVFLECVQDMDHENMFWYRQDPGLGLRLIYFSYDVKMKEKGDIPEGYSVSREKKERFSLILESASTNQTSMYLCASSLFKYRGFNEKLFFGSGTQLSVL.

The gene calls are TRBV4-1 and TRBJ1-1; D unclear. Germline loops: CDR1 MGHRA, CDR2 YSYEKL. The CDR3 is 15 amino acids. Trimming stripped 4 bases from V and 1 base from J, with 13 bases between. The CDR3 loop reads CASSPSYAGNTEAFF. CDR3 DNA sequence: TGCGCCAGCAGCCCTTCCTACGCGGGGAACACTGAAGCTTTCTTT.

V usage is TRBV9 and J usage is TRBJ1-1, with 9 bases matching TRBD1. Germline V gives CDR1 SGDLS, CDR2 YYNGEE. The CDR3 contains 15 residues. V dropped 3 bases and J dropped 10; count of bases not matched to a gene: 13. CDR3 in amino acids: CASSAYPGQGQGAFF. CDR3 in DNA: TGTGCCAGCAGCGCCTACCCGGGACAGGGACAGGGAGCTTTCTTT.

V and J are TRBV29-1 and TRBJ2-3; 12 bases are shared with TRBD2. V gave up 3 bases and J gave up 2 bases; unmatched junction bases: 6. Germline V gene lookup returns CDR1 SQVTM and CDR2 ANQGSEA. CDR3 size: 16 residues. The CDR3 loop reads CSVEGLAGGHTDTQYF. CDR3 DNA: TGCAGCGTTGAGGGTCTAGCGGGAGGGCACACAGATACGCAGTATTTT.

The V and J genes are TRBV10-1 and TRBJ2-1; 9 nucleotides agree with TRBD2. Germline lookup yields CDR1 WNHNN and CDR2 SYGVQD (reference sequence). The CDR3 sequence is 15 residues long. V lost 3 bases and J lost 6; bases outside the gene matches: 6. The CDR3 DNA is TGCGCCAGCAGTGAAGGGGCGGGGGGGACCAATGAGCAGTTCTTC. Translating it yields CASSEGAGGTNEQFF.

This chain connects TRBV4-2 to TRBJ2-3; 9 bases line up with TRBD2. V was clipped by 0 bases and J by 3 bases; unmatched bases: 16. Germline CDR1 LGHNA, CDR2 YNFKEQ. The CDR3 has 20 amino acids. The CDR3 loop reads CASSQDKIWGAGGATDTQYF. The CDR3, as DNA: TGTGCCAGCAGCCAAGACAAAATATGGGGTGCGGGGGGGGCAACAGATACGCAGTATTTT.

This clone was observed once. The V and J genes are TRBV12-5 and TRBJ2-3, with 9 bases fitting TRBD2. The CDR3 runs to 18 residues. Germline V lookup: CDR1 LGHNT, CDR2 FRNRAP. V lost 9 bases and J lost 2; bases outside the gene matches: 18. CDR3 region: CASGSREGDLIHTDTQYF. The CDR3 DNA reads TGTGCTAGCGGATCGCGGGAGGGAGACCTTATCCACACAGATACGCAGTATTTT.

The chain has TRBV6-6 and TRBJ2-3, with TRBD1 matching over 10 bases. The CDR3 contains 15 residues. Trimming at V came to 4 bases and at J to 6 bases, leaving 7 bases not matched to a gene. The V gene's germline CDR1 is MNHNY and CDR2 SVGAGI (reference sequence). In DNA, the CDR3 is TGTGCCAGCAGTTTGCCGGGGACAGGGGAGGATACGCAGTATTTT. Translating it yields CASSLPGTGEDTQYF.

The rearrangement links TRBV9 to TRBJ2-6; D might be TRBD2 (5 bases). The CDR3 covers 13 residues. The germline gives CDR1 SGDLS, CDR2 YYNGEE. The V and J ends lost 4 bases and 4 bases respectively, with 6 bases between them. The CDR3 reads CASSPGGANVLTF. For the CDR3, the DNA is TGTGCCAGCAGCCCGGGGGGGGCCAACGTCCTGACTTTC.

The chain uses TRBV5-6 and TRBJ2-7; possibly TRBD1 for D (6 bases). Trimming removed 5 bases from V and 2 bases from J, with 14 bases in between. CDR3 length: 14 amino acids. Germline V gives CDR1 SGHDT, CDR2 YYEEEE. The CDR3 DNA sequence: TGTGCCAGCAGTCCCGGGACATCCACCTACGAGCAGTACTTC. Translated: CASSPGTSTYEQYF.

This chain joins TRBV10-2 and TRBJ2-1, with 8 bases fitting TRBD2. Germline values: CDR1 WSHSY, CDR2 SAAADI. The CDR3 is made up of 12 amino acids. Trimming removed 10 bases from V and 4 bases from J; junction bases left unmatched: 3. CDR3 DNA sequence: TGCGCCACTGTAGCGGGATACAATGAGCAGTTCTTC. Translating gives CATVAGYNEQFF.

The rearrangement uses TRBV2 and TRBJ2-5, with 13 nucleotides matching TRBD2. Germline CDR1 reads SNHLY; CDR2 reads FYNNEI. CDR3 length: 16 amino acids. With 6 bases clipped from V and 1 base from J, the junction kept 5 bases outside the gene matches. The CDR3 is CASRGLAGASQETQYF. The CDR3 DNA sequence: TGTGCCAGCAGAGGACTAGCGGGGGCCTCCCAAGAGACCCAGTACTTC.

V and J are TRBV10-2 and TRBJ2-7; 7 bases match TRBD2. Germline assignment: CDR1 WSHSY and CDR2 SAAADI. V was pared by 0 bases and J by 5 bases, with 7 bases of the junction left unmatched. CDR3 size: 15 residues. Here the CDR3 reads CASSESGTKKNEQYF. The CDR3 bases are TGCGCCAGCAGTGAGTCCGGGACTAAAAAAAACGAGCAGTACTTC.

The CDR3 reads CASSEDILGDTQYF. As DNA, the CDR3 is TGTGCCAGCAGTGAAGACATCCTTGGGGATACGCAGTATTTT. This chain links TRBV6-1 with TRBJ2-3; unclear D gene. CDR1 MNHNS and CDR2 SASEGT come from the germline V gene. Trimming stripped 1 base from V and 6 bases from J, with 11 bases between. The CDR3 totals 14 residues.

This rearrangement joins TRBV29-1 to TRBJ2-7; 11 nucleotides align to TRBD2. CDR1 and CDR2 from the germline V gene are SQVTM and ANQGSEA. The CDR3 has 18 amino acids. After removal of 7 bases from V and 2 bases from J, the junction contained 19 bases not matched to a gene. Here the CDR3 DNA reads TGCAGCGCCTTGGGAACGGCATTCGGGACTAGCGGAACCTACGAGCAGTACTTC. Protein sequence: CSALGTAFGTSGTYEQYF.

This clone was seen only a few times. This chain uses TRBV4-1 with TRBJ2-7; the D is unclear. Looked up from germline, CDR1 is MGHRA and CDR2 is YSYEKL. The germline V and J ends were trimmed by 1 base and 2 bases, with 12 bases remaining between them. This CDR3 contains 15 residues. As DNA, the CDR3 is TGCGCCAGCAGCCAAGGGGCGATATCTCCCTACGAGCAGTACTTC. Translation gives CASSQGAISPYEQYF.

The chain links TRBV2 to TRBJ2-3, with 7 bases fitting TRBD1. The trim removed 3 bases at V and 6 bases at J, leaving 6 bases unmatched. The germline gives CDR1 SNHLY, CDR2 FYNNEI. The length of the CDR3 is 14 residues. The CDR3 coding sequence is TGTGCCAGCAGTGACCAGGGGGAACTGGATACGCAGTATTTT. Translated: CASSDQGELDTQYF. Looking up the rest from reference TRBV2 and TRBJ2-3 gives the full variable domain: EPEVTQTPSHQVTQMGQEVILRCVPISNHLYFYWYRQILGQKVEFLVSFYNNEISEKSEIFDDQFSVERPDGSNFTLKIRSTKLEDSAMYFCASSDQGELDTQYFGPGTRLTVL.

Remarks on this clone: This same CDR3 is encoded by further DNA sequences in the sample. The chain employs TRBV4-1 and TRBJ2-1; no clear D gene. The CDR3 runs 15 residues. V gave up 0 bases and J gave up 4 bases, with 10 bases separating them. Germline-derived CDR1 and CDR2 are MGHRA and YSYEKL. The CDR3 loop is CASSQDKVSYNEQFF. CDR3 in DNA: TGCGCCAGCAGCCAAGATAAAGTATCTTACAATGAGCAGTTCTTC.

This clone has just a few counts. This sequence joins TRBV5-5 and TRBJ1-5; a weak D match, TRBD1 (5 bases). Germline CDR1 reads SGHKS; CDR2 reads YYEKEE (reference sequence). Trimming stripped 5 bases from V and 1 base from J, with 10 bases between. The CDR3 has 14 residues. Here the CDR3 reads CASSLRDSNQPQHF. The CDR3 coding sequence is TGTGCCAGCAGTCTCCGGGACAGCAATCAGCCCCAGCATTTT.

The chain combines TRBV28 with TRBJ2-7, with TRBD2 matching over 13 bases. V lost 5 bases to trimming and J lost 4 bases; unmatched junction nucleotides: 14. Germline values: CDR1 MDHEN, CDR2 SYDVKM. This CDR3 region has 18 residues. CDR3 coding DNA: TGTGCCAGCAGTCCCGGACTAGCGGGAGCTCTAAGGGTTTACGAGCAGTACTTC. Its protein product is CASSPGLAGALRVYEQYF.

V usage is TRBV12-5 and J usage is TRBJ2-1; D is perhaps TRBD2 (7 bases). The CDR3 length is 20 residues. Trimming took off 0 bases at V and 2 bases at J, with 23 bases between the two ends. Germline V CDR1 and CDR2: LGHNT, FRNRAP. The CDR3, as DNA: TGTGCTAGTGGTTTGGTACGGCACAGGGCGGCGGGAGAGACCTACAATGAGCAGTTCTTC. Protein: CASGLVRHRAAGETYNEQFF.

The chain couples TRBV4-1 to TRBJ2-3; D could derive from TRBD1 or TRBD2 (5 bases each). The CDR3 totals 17 residues. V lost 4 bases and J 4 bases, leaving 21 bases between the germline ends. Per the germline V gene, CDR1 is MGHRA and CDR2 is YSYEKL. The CDR3 is CASSRWPGAVFPDTQYF. The CDR3 DNA is TGCGCCAGCAGCCGATGGCCCGGGGCGGTTTTTCCAGATACGCAGTATTTT.

This clone was detected only once. The chain combines TRBV2 with TRBJ2-3; 7 nucleotides line up with TRBD2. This CDR3 is 15 amino acids long. Germline V CDR1 and CDR2: SNHLY, FYNNEI. After removal of 7 bases from V and 5 bases from J, the junction contained 12 bases not matched to a gene. CDR3 DNA: TGTGCCAGCAAATTTGTAGTCGGCGGGGGAGATACGCAGTATTTT. Protein: CASKFVVGGGDTQYF.

This rearrangement joins TRBV9 to TRBJ1-3; no clear D. Germline lookup yields CDR1 SGDLS and CDR2 YYNGEE. The V and J ends lost 4 bases and 4 bases respectively, with 3 bases between them. This CDR3 spans 11 amino acids. This CDR3 is CASSSGNTIYF. CDR3 nucleotide sequence: TGTGCCAGCAGCAGCGGAAACACCATATATTTT.